These 5 T cell receptor beta chains originate from one sample sequenced in a study of CD8 T cells in Susac syndrome. RNA amounts of about 0.5 to 1 ug underwent reverse transcription with random hexamers. TCRdb re-analysed the immunoSEQ multiplex PCR reads in MiXCR, keeping a single row per CDR3 protein. The profile shows about 150,000 distinct CDR3 sequences, approximately 93% of them singletons. Sample: CD4+ T cells from PBMCs. These TCRs come from a human donor in good health.

The chain carries TRBV18 and TRBJ2-5; a weak D match, TRBD1 (6 bases). Germline assignment: CDR1 KGHSH and CDR2 LQKENI. The CDR3 length is 15 residues. Trimming took 0 bases from V and 4 from J, leaving 12 bases between them. CDR3 sequence (DNA): TGTGCCAGCTCACCACCAGGGACATATGGAGAGACCCAGTACTTC. Protein product: CASSPPGTYGETQYF. Drawing the rest from reference TRBV18 and TRBJ2-5, the complete variable domain is NAGVMQNPRHLVRRRGQEARLRCSPMKGHSHVYWYRQLPEEGLKFMVYLQKENIIDESGMPKERFSAEFPKEGPSILRIQQVVRGDSAAYFCASSPPGTYGETQYFGPGTRLLVL.

This rearrangement joins TRBV10-3 to TRBJ2-7, with D tentatively TRBD2 (6 bases). V lost 10 bases, J lost 0 bases, and 10 bases lay in between. CDR1 is ENHRY and CDR2 is SYGVKD in the germline V gene. This CDR3 has 12 amino acids. Written as DNA, the CDR3 is TGTGCCAGCTCGGACTACTCCTACGAGCAGTACTTC. Translation: CASSDYSYEQYF.

This rearrangement joins TRBV9 to TRBJ2-5; TRBD1 is a possible D gene (6 bases). V shed 2 bases and J shed 7 bases, with 24 bases lying between them. Germline lookup yields CDR1 SGDLS and CDR2 YYNGEE. The CDR3 runs to 17 residues. CDR3 coding DNA: TGTGCCAGCAGCGTGTTACCAACGGACAGTGGTATGGTGACCCAGTACTTC. Protein: CASSVLPTDSGMVTQYF.

The chain carries TRBV4-2 and TRBJ2-3; possible D gene TRBD2, 5 bases. Between the trimmed V and J ends, which lost 0 bases and 2 bases, there was a span of 12 bases. The CDR3 loop spans 16 amino acids. CDR1 is LGHNA and CDR2 is YNFKEQ in the germline V gene. CDR3 in amino acids: CASSQDKGSDTDTQYF. The DNA of the CDR3 is TGTGCCAGCAGCCAAGATAAGGGTAGCGACACAGATACGCAGTATTTT.

V gene TRBV29-1 combines with J gene TRBJ1-4; D is undetermined. The CDR3 loop spans 13 amino acids. Trimming pared 5 bases from V and 1 base from J, leaving 8 bases between. Germline CDR1 and CDR2: SQVTM and ANQGSEA. Here the CDR3 reads CSVSPITNEKLFF. The CDR3 bases are TGCAGCGTTTCACCGATAACTAATGAAAAACTGTTTTTT. Full variable domain (missing parts from reference TRBV29-1 and TRBJ1-4): SAVISQKPSRDICQRGTSLTIQCQVDSQVTMMFWYRQQPGQSLTLIATANQGSEATYESGFVIDKFPISRPNLTFSTLTVSNMSPEDSSIYLCSVSPITNEKLFFGSGTQLSVL.